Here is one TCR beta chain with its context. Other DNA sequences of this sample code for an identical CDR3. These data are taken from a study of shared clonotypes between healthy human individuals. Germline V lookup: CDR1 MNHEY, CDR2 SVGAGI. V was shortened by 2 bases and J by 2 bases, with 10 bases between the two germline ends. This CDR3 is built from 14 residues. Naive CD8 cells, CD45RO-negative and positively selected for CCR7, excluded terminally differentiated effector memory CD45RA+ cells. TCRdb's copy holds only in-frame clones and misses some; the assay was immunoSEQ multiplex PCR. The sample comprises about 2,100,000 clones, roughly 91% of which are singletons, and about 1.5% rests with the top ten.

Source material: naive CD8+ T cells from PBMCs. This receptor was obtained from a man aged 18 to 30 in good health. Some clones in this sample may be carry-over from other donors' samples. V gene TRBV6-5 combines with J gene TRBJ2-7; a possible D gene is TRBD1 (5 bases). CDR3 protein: CASSYGQGPYEQYF. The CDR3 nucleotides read TGTGCCAGCAGTTACGGTCAGGGTCCCTACGAGCAGTACTTC.